This T cell receptor beta chain was captured by sequencing in a study of STAT5B mutations in CD4+ large granular lymphocyte leukemia. Overall study results and limits: Main leukemic clonotypes were patient-specific, but roughly 25% appeared at low frequency elsewhere. 8/27 top patient clones versus 2/35 control clones were TRBV06-family.

As concerns this clone: Its specificity is unknown.

Assay: immunoSEQ multiplex PCR; the TCRdb copy retains only in-frame clones and omits some. The table lists around 33,000 clones, roughly 71% of them singletons, with around 2.5% in the top ten. This CDR3 region has 14 residues. V was shortened by 4 bases and J by 2 bases, with 11 bases between the two germline ends. Germline V gene sequence: CDR1 MGHDK, CDR2 SYGVNS. The sample consisted of CD4+ T cells from blood buffy coats. The clonotype originates from a human donor in good health. The rearrangement links TRBV25-1 to TRBJ2-5, with D perhaps matching TRBD2 (5 bases). CDR3: CASSALVGQETQYF. DNA of the CDR3: TGTGCCAGCAGTGCACTAGTGGGGCAAGAGACCCAGTACTTC.